Listed below are T cell receptor beta chains from one sample, sequenced in a study of blood T cell repertoires in COVID-19. Profiling relied on immunoSEQ multiplex PCR, and the TCRdb table lists in-frame clones only, not all of them. The sample includes approximately 85,000 clones, around 84% of them seen just once. The sequencing sample was made of peripheral blood. The receptors here all came from a woman of 80 years or more in a cohort sampled during active or convalescent COVID-19. CDR3s include the opening cysteine and the closing phenylalanine or tryptophan. A D gene is named only where the DNA matches it firmly. Only part of the rows carry a size: once, few, many, or a class if the clone is expanded.

>TRBD2|TRBJ2-3|.|TRBV4-1
CASSRGVTSASSTDTQYF
TGCGCCAGCAGCCGGGGGGTGACTAGCGCGTCTAGCACAGATACGCAGTATTTT
>TRBD1|TRBJ2-3|.|TRBV9
CASSRQGPPDTQYF
TGTGCCAGCAGCCGACAGGGCCCCCCAGATACGCAGTATTTT
>TRBD1|TRBJ2-3|.|TRBV24-1
CATSAGGGKNTQYF
TGTGCCACCAGTGCAGGGGGTGGGAAAAATACGCAGTATTTT
>TRBD2|TRBJ2-3|.|TRBV5-4
CASSLELAGGSNTQYF
TGTGCCAGCAGCTTGGAACTAGCGGGAGGGTCAAATACGCAGTATTTT
>.|TRBJ2-2|.|TRBV2
CASSEAGPGELLF
TGTGCCAGCAGTGAAGCGGGCCCCGGGGAGCTGCTTTTT
>.|TRBJ2-5|.|TRBV6-1
CASSEVVSRGVTQYF
TGTGCCAGCAGTGAAGTTGTCTCCAGGGGTGTGACCCAGTACTTC
>TRBD2|TRBJ2-1|.|TRBV6-5
CASNLGGEQFF
TGTGCCAGCAACCTGGGGGGGGAGCAGTTCTTC
>.|TRBJ1-3|.|TRBV7-9
CASSPRGGGSGNTIYF
TGTGCCAGCAGCCCCCGAGGGGGGGGATCGGGAAACACCATATATTTT
>TRBD2|TRBJ2-5|once|TRBV9
CASSVAPGAMTSGQETQYF
TGTGCCAGCAGCGTAGCTCCAGGGGCGATGACTAGCGGACAAGAGACCCAGTACTTC
>TRBD1|TRBJ1-3|.|TRBV5-1
CASSLDRGPGNTIYF
TGCGCCAGCAGCTTAGACAGGGGACCCGGAAACACCATATATTTT
>TRBD2|TRBJ2-1|.|TRBV24-1
CATSDPGGPGNEQFF
TGTGCCACCAGTGATCCGGGAGGGCCGGGAAATGAGCAGTTCTTC
>.|TRBJ2-5|.|TRBV11-2
CASSFTGGKGTQETQYF
TGTGCCAGCAGCTTTACGGGAGGAAAGGGGACACAAGAGACCCAGTACTTC
>TRBD2|TRBJ2-3|.|TRBV7-8
CASRERRLAGTDTQYF
TGTGCCAGCAGAGAACGACGACTAGCGGGCACAGATACGCAGTATTTT